This entry lists 12 T cell receptor beta chains sequenced from one sample in a study of blood T cell repertoires in COVID-19. Profiling relied on immunoSEQ multiplex PCR, and the TCRdb table lists in-frame clones only, not all of them. The table records roughly 120,000 clones, 84% of them present only once. The source material was peripheral blood. The receptors were gathered from a woman aged 60-75 years with acute or convalescent COVID-19.

The V call is TRBV5-1, the J call TRBJ2-3; D remains ambiguous. This CDR3 region has 14 residues. V was trimmed by 4 bases and J by 4 bases, leaving 13 bases between them. Germline V lookup: CDR1 SGHRS, CDR2 YFSETQ. The CDR3 loop is CASSQLRSPDTQYF. As DNA, the CDR3 is TGCGCCAGCAGCCAACTTCGCTCACCAGATACGCAGTATTTT.

The rearrangement uses TRBV24-1 and TRBJ1-1; possible D gene TRBD1, 6 bases. Germline loops: CDR1 KGHDR, CDR2 SFDVKD. CDR3 size: 15 residues. Trimming stripped 4 bases from V and 1 base from J, with 12 bases between. In DNA, the CDR3 is TGTGCCACCAGTGACGGGGGGGCCCAGAACACTGAAGCTTTCTTT. It encodes CATSDGGAQNTEAFF.

V usage is TRBV2 and J usage is TRBJ1-1; TRBD1 matches at 7 bases. V trimming: 8 bases; J trimming: 2 bases; junction bases outside the gene matches: 8. The CDR3 length is 14 residues. The germline CDR1 and CDR2 sequences are SNHLY and FYNNEI. As DNA, the CDR3 is TGTGCCAGCCTTCGGACAGGCTTAAACACTGAAGCTTTCTTT. Encoded protein: CASLRTGLNTEAFF. Looking up the rest from reference TRBV2 and TRBJ1-1 gives the full variable domain: EPEVTQTPSHQVTQMGQEVILRCVPISNHLYFYWYRQILGQKVEFLVSFYNNEISEKSEIFDDQFSVERPDGSNFTLKIRSTKLEDSAMYFCASLRTGLNTEAFFGQGTRLTVV.

V usage is TRBV18 and J usage is TRBJ2-2, with a weak D call TRBD2 (6 bases). V was shortened by 4 bases and J by 4 bases, with 16 bases between the two germline ends. The CDR3 extends over 16 amino acids. The germline V gene encodes CDR1 KGHSH and CDR2 LQKENI. As DNA, the CDR3 is TGTGCCAGCTCACGGTTAACCGGGACTCTCACCGGGGAGCTGTTTTTT. Its translation: CASSRLTGTLTGELFF.

This clone showed up just once. The V and J genes are TRBV25-1 and TRBJ2-1; the D gene is possibly TRBD2 (5 bases). CDR1 MGHDK and CDR2 SYGVNS come from the germline V gene. The V and J ends lost 8 bases and 0 bases respectively, with 11 bases between them. There are 14 residues in the CDR3. The CDR3 nucleotides are TGTGCCAGCGGGAGCGGCTCCTCCTACAATGAGCAGTTCTTC. This gives the protein CASGSGSSYNEQFF.

J is TRBJ1-1 and V is TRBV18; 7 bases are shared with TRBD1. The CDR3 contains 13 residues. V gave up 2 bases and J gave up 11 bases; unmatched junction bases: 8. Germline V gene lookup returns CDR1 KGHSH and CDR2 LQKENI. The CDR3 loop reads CASSPRQGDGAFF. The CDR3 region has the DNA TGTGCCAGCTCACCAAGGCAGGGGGACGGGGCTTTCTTT.

Turning to this clone: In the same sample, other DNA sequences code for this CDR3. The chain couples TRBV24-1 to TRBJ2-1, with a tentative D call TRBD1 (6 bases). The germline V gene has CDR1 KGHDR and CDR2 SFDVKD. The V gene lost 1 base and the J gene lost 7 bases, with 7 bases spanning the gap. CDR3 length: 13 amino acids. Here the CDR3 DNA reads TGTGCCACCAGTGATTTAAGGGGGAATGAGCAGTTCTTC. It translates to CATSDLRGNEQFF.

This clone was seen a single time. The genes are TRBV4-1 and TRBJ2-7, with a tentative D call TRBD1 (6 bases). Germline values: CDR1 MGHRA, CDR2 YSYEKL. CDR3 length equals 13 residues. The V end lost 6 bases, the J end lost 5 bases, and 14 bases lay between the germline ends. CDR3 in DNA: TGCGCCAGCAGTAACAGGGAGTCTCACGAGCAGTACTTC. Translation gives CASSNRESHEQYF.

The chain links TRBV6-2 or TRBV6-3 to TRBJ1-1; weak D call: TRBD1 (5 bases). V was cut by 5 bases and J by 3 bases, with 7 bases left in between. Germline V gene lookup returns CDR1 MNHEY and CDR2 SVGEGT. The CDR3 covers 12 residues. The DNA of the CDR3 is TGTGCCAGCAGTGACAGTCACACTGAAGCTTTCTTT. This translates into CASSDSHTEAFF.

This clone was seen only a few times. The chain uses TRBV28 and TRBJ1-6; D is perhaps TRBD1 (5 bases). The CDR3 runs 18 residues. V lost 2 bases, J lost 6 bases, and 20 bases lay in between. Germline CDR1 and CDR2: MDHEN and SYDVKM. DNA of the CDR3: TGTGCCAGCAGTTTAAGTGGGACTGCGGGGCTGTTTAATTCACCCCTCCACTTT. Protein: CASSLSGTAGLFNSPLHF.

This chain uses TRBV7-2 with TRBJ1-3; 7 nucleotides align to TRBD1. The V gene's germline CDR1 is SGHTA and CDR2 FQGNSA. CDR3 length: 14 amino acids. The V gene end was trimmed by 4 bases and the J gene end by 5 bases; junction bases not matched to a gene: 5. This CDR3 is CASSSGTARNTIYF. CDR3 nucleotide sequence: TGTGCCAGCAGCTCCGGGACAGCCCGAAACACCATATATTTT. Based on the CDR3 plus reference TRBV7-2 and TRBJ1-3, the full variable domain is GAGVSQSPSNKVTEKGKDVELRCDPISGHTALYWYRQSLGQGLEFLIYFQGNSAPDKSGLPSDRFSAERTGGSVSTLTIQRTQQEDSAVYLCASSSGTARNTIYFGEGSWLTVV.

This clone was found once. V is TRBV18 and J is TRBJ1-4; TRBD1 agrees at 7 bases. This CDR3 spans 17 amino acids. Germline CDR1 reads KGHSH; CDR2 reads LQKENI. V was clipped by 2 bases and J by 8 bases; unmatched bases: 14. In DNA form, the CDR3 reads TGTGCCAGCTCACCAAACTCGGTACTACAGGGGAACGAAAAACTGTTTTTT. It codes for CASSPNSVLQGNEKLFF. Based on the CDR3 plus reference TRBV18 and TRBJ1-4, the full variable domain is NAGVMQNPRHLVRRRGQEARLRCSPMKGHSHVYWYRQLPEEGLKFMVYLQKENIIDESGMPKERFSAEFPKEGPSILRIQQVVRGDSAAYFCASSPNSVLQGNEKLFFGSGTQLSVL.